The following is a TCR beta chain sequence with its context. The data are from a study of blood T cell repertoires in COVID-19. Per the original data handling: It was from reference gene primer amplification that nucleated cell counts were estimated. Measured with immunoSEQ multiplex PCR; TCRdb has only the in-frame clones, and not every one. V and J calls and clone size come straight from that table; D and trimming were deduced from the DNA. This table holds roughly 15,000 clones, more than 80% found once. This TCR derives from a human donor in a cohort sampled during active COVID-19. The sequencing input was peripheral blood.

This chain's CDR3 is CASSLVGPSGSYNEQFF. CDR3 nucleotides: TGTGCCAGCAGCTTAGTTGGGCCTAGCGGGTCCTACAATGAGCAGTTCTTC. J is TRBJ2-1 and V is TRBV11-2; 8 positions match TRBD2. CDR3 length: 17 residues. Germline V gene sequence: CDR1 SGHAT, CDR2 FQNNGV. After removal of 1 base from V and 1 base from J, the junction contained 6 bases not matched to a gene. Based on the CDR3 plus reference TRBV11-2 and TRBJ2-1, the full variable domain is EAGVAQSPRYKIIEKRQSVAFWCNPISGHATLYWYQQILGQGPKLLIQFQNNGVVDDSQLPKDRFSAERLKGVDSTLKIQPAKLEDSAVYLCASSLVGPSGSYNEQFFGPGTRLTVL.